The source of this TCR beta chain is a study of blood T cell repertoires in COVID-19 (dated by TCRdb to the early 2020s). As for the study more broadly: Collaborator samples came from the United States, Italy and Spain and covered acute and convalescent phases of COVID-19. Where HLA class I and class II types were available, the types were taken from metadata supplied by the sample provider, not from assay-based typing. The repertoires were made available in a free public database intended to serve as a resource for research on the immune response to SARS-CoV-2. Subjects who had been exposed to COVID-19, were actively infected with it, or had recovered from it provided the deeply sampled blood TCRbeta repertoires that made up the dataset. Samples came from the ongoing ImmuneRACE study (first 160 participants) plus 1,254 subjects from 6 global collaborators. The sample metadata nearly always contained a de-identified subject ID, COVID-19 status, age in years and sex. The prospective study material was composed of cDNA or gDNA derived from T cells, B-cell-depleted T cells, or PBMCs.

The immunoSEQ Assay, a bias-controlled multiplex PCR, was used to amplify TCRbeta CDR3 regions from genomic DNA. The original pipeline was this. Within the assay, amplification of reference gene primers was used to estimate how many nucleated cells each sample contained. Sequence reads were collapsed and filtered to measure the absolute abundance of every unique TCRbeta CDR3 rearrangement. For each sample, productive Simpson clonality was calculated as the square root of Simpson's diversity index across productive rearrangements. TCRdb mirrors the immuneACCESS table, restricted to in-frame sequences. Some clones are absent from its copies; in checked studies, under half trace to an unresolved V gene, and the reason for the others is unknown. The V and J calls and clone size are taken from that table; D and trimming were inferred from the DNA. For this sample the table gives more than 50,000 clones, of which approximately 92% were detected only once. 4.5% to 6% of the sample lies in the top ten.

On the study overall, not on this receptor specifically: Clinical and demographic metadata were provided uncurated, with the amount varying by source and participant.

Whole blood was collected in K2EDTA tubes by collaborating institutions according to the institutions' own protocols. Collaborator samples were shipped for TCRbeta analysis as frozen whole blood, isolated PBMCs, or DNA extracted from either sample type. This clone was detected only once. What this receptor recognizes is not known. Base qualities are not provided; no much larger clone lies one nucleotide away. Cut back by 9 bases and 2 bases, the V and J ends lie 8 bases apart. The CDR3 starts with the cysteine, ends with the phenylalanine, and has 12 residues. Of the read, only the CDR3 DNA is kept; its 36 bases are in frame from base 1.

This chain joins TRBV12-3 or TRBV12-4 to TRBJ2-1, and perhaps TRBD1 as D gene, on 6 matching bases. This receptor was taken from a man aged 55 to 69 with active COVID-19. Specimen: peripheral blood. The CDR3 loop reads CASRGTYNEQFF. The bases read TGTGCCAGTAGGGGGACCTACAATGAGCAGTTCTTC.